This T cell receptor beta chain derives from a study of T cells in Graves' hyperthyroidism and ophthalmopathy. Regarding the study as a whole: Most thyroid clonotypes that were expanded above 0.001 also turned up in blood.

Regions amplified from RNA transcripts were the TCR beta CDR3 regions. HTBI primers were used for first-round RT-PCR of the TCR CDR3. TCRdb called the multiplex PCR reads again in MiXCR, with one record for every CDR3 protein. The table has around 340,000 distinct CDR3 sequences, about 15% seen once. In the case of this clonotype: Its antigen is unknown.

Germline CDR1 reads SGDLS; CDR2 reads YYNGEE. V dropped 4 bases and J dropped 0; count of bases not matched to a gene: 9. This CDR3 spans 16 amino acids. The sequence was collected from a woman in her 30s with Graves' hyperthyroidism. The V gene is TRBV9, the J gene TRBJ2-7, with 8 positions matching TRBD1. Input material: blood. The chain's CDR3 is CASSPEYGTGSYEQYF. In DNA form, the CDR3 reads TGTGCCAGCAGCCCCGAGTATGGGACAGGCTCCTACGAGCAGTACTTC.